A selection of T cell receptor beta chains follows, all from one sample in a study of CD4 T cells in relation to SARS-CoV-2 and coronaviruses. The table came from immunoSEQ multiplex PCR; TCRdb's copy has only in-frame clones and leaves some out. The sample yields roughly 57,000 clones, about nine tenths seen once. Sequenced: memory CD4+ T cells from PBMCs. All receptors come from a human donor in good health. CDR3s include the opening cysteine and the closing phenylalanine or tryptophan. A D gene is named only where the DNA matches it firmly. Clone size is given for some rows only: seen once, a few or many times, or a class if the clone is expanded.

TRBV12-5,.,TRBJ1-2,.,TGTGCTAGTGGTTTGAGTACAGATCAAACCTTC,CASGLSTDQTF
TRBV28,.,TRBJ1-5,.,TGTGCCAGCAGCCAACTACCCAGTACCGACAGGACACGTTCCTTTGGAAATCAGCCCCAGCATTTT,CASSQLPSTDRTRSFGNQPQHF
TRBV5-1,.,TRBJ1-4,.,TGCGCCAGCAGCTTGTCAGTCGGGTCCGAAAAACTGTTTTTT,CASSLSVGSEKLFF
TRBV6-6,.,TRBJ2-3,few,TGTGCCAGCAGTGCGCCGGGGAGCACAGATACGCAGTATTTT,CASSAPGSTDTQYF
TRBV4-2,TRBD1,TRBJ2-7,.,TGTGCCAGCAGCCAGCCCTCCGGGACAGCTTCCTACGAGCAGTACTTC,CASSQPSGTASYEQYF
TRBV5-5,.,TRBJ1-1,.,TGTGCCAGCAGCTTAGGCTTGCGGGGGCAAACTGAAGCTTTCTTT,CASSLGLRGQTEAFF
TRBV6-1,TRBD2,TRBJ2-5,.,TGTGCCAGCAGTGAAGCGACGGGGAGGGGCACGGAGACCCAGTACTTC,CASSEATGRGTETQYF
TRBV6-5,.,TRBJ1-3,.,TGTGCCAGCAGCAGAGCCATCTCTGGAAACACCATATATTTT,CASSRAISGNTIYF
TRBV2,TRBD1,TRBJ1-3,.,TGTGCCAGCAGGGTTACGGACAGGGTCGGAAACACCATATATTTT,CASRVTDRVGNTIYF
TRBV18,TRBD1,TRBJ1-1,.,TGTGCCAGCTCACCAGGAGGGGGCGCGGGGAACACTGAAGCTTTCTTT,CASSPGGGAGNTEAFF
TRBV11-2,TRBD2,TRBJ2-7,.,TGTGCCAGCAGTATACCGGGACTAGCGGGAGGCGAGCAGTACTTC,CASSIPGLAGGEQYF
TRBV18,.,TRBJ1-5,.,TGTGCCAGCTCAAAGGGTAGCAATCAGCCCCAGCATTTT,CASSKGSNQPQHF
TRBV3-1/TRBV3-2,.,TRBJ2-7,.,TGTGCCAGCAGCCAGGGGGTCTGGGAGCAGTACTTC,CASSQGVWEQYF
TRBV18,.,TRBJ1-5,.,TGTGCCAGCTCGGATGGGGGTAGCAATCAGCCCCAGCATTTT,CASSDGGSNQPQHF
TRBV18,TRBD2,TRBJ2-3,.,TGTGCCAGCTCACCCCAGTCTAGCGGGAGTGGAGATACGCAGTATTTT,CASSPQSSGSGDTQYF
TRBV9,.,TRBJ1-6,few,TGTGCCAGCAGCGTAGGGGAGACAGGTTCACCCCTCCACTTT,CASSVGETGSPLHF
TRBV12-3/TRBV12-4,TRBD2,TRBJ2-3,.,TGTGCCAGCAGTCCGGGGACTAGCGGGAGGCGGTATTTT,CASSPGTSGRRYF
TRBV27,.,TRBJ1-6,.,TGTGCCAGCAGTTTATCTAGGCCGGACGCCGGTTCACCCCTCCACTTT,CASSLSRPDAGSPLHF
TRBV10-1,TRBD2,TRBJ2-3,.,TGCGCCAGCAGTGACTCGACGGGAGGGCGAGATACGCAGTATTTT,CASSDSTGGRDTQYF
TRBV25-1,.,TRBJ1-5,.,TGTGCCAGCAGTGTGGCGGGAGATAGCAATCAGCCCCAGCATTTT,CASSVAGDSNQPQHF
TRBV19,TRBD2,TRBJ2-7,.,TGTGCCAGTAGTAGGACTTCGCGGGGGTACGAGCAGTACTTC,CASSRTSRGYEQYF
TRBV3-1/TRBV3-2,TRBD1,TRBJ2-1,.,TGTGCCAGCAGCCGGCCTCAGGGGGCGAGGAATGAGCAGTTCTTC,CASSRPQGARNEQFF
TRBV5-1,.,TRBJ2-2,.,TGCGCCAGCAGCCAAGATAGGGGCGTCACCGGGGAGCTGTTTTTT,CASSQDRGVTGELFF
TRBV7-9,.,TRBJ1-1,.,TGTGCCAGCAGCTTTCGGGACTACACTGAAGCTTTCTTT,CASSFRDYTEAFF
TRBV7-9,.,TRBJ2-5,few,TGTGCCAGCAGCTTAGGCAGGGAGGTGGAGACCCAGTACTTC,CASSLGREVETQYF
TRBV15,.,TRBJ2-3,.,TGTGCCACCAGCAGCTCCTGGCAAGATACGCAGTATTTT,CATSSSWQDTQYF
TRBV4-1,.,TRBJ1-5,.,TGCGCCAGCAGCCAGGCTCCCGGGACAAGAAATCAGCCCCAGCATTTT,CASSQAPGTRNQPQHF
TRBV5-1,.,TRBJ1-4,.,TGCGCCAGCAGCTTGGAGCGAAGTGAAAAACTGTTTTTT,CASSLERSEKLFF
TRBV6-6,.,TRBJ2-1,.,TGTGCCAGCAGTCCCGGACCCCAAGTCTACAATGAGCAGTTCTTC,CASSPGPQVYNEQFF
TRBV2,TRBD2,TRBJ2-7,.,TGTGCCAGCATATACGCCCAGCGGGGGACCTACGAGCAGTACTTC,CASIYAQRGTYEQYF
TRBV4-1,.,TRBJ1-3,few,TGCGCCAGCAGCCAGATCGACATGGGCTTCACGTCACCTGGAAACACCATATATTTT,CASSQIDMGFTSPGNTIYF
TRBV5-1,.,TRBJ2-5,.,TGCGCCAGCAGCGTGATGGCAGGGAAAGAGACCCAGTACTTC,CASSVMAGKETQYF
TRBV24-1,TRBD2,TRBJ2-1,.,TGTGCCACCAGTGACGATAGCGGGAAGGAATCCTACAATGAGCAGTTCTTC,CATSDDSGKESYNEQFF
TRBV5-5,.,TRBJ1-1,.,TGTGCCAGCAGCCGGGCCAGGGGCGATATGAACACTGAAGCTTTCTTT,CASSRARGDMNTEAFF
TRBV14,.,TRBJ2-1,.,TGTGCCAGCAGCCAGATTTCGGGGAGGAATGAGCAGTTCTTC,CASSQISGRNEQFF
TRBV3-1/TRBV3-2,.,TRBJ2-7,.,TGTGCCAGCAGCCCCGCCTTTTCCGCGGGCTTTCGAAGCGAGCAGTACTTC,CASSPAFSAGFRSEQYF
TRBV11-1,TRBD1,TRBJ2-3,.,TGTGCCAGCCGGACAGGGGCGGCAGATACGCAGTATTTT,CASRTGAADTQYF
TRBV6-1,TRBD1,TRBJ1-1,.,TGTGCCAGCAGTGATAGGAGACAGGGGGCGGCGAACACTGAAGCTTTCTTT,CASSDRRQGAANTEAFF
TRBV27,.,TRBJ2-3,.,TGTGCCAGCAGTGCCCGTGGGGTCGCAATGGTAACAGATACGCAGTATTTT,CASSARGVAMVTDTQYF
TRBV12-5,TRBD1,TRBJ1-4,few,TGTGCTAGTGGTTTTCTCCGACAGGGCGGAAAACTGTTTTTT,CASGFLRQGGKLFF
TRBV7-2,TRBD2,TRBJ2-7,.,TGTGCCAGCAGTCCAATAGCGGGAGAAGGCTACGAGCAGTACTTC,CASSPIAGEGYEQYF
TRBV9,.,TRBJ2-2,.,TGTGCCAGCAGCGTAGATCGAGGGGAGCTGTTTTTT,CASSVDRGELFF
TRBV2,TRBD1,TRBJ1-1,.,TGTGCCACCACAGACAGGGGTGGTACTGAAGCTTTCTTT,CATTDRGGTEAFF
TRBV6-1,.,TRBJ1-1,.,TGTGCCAGCAGTATTGGCGGGACTGCGAACACTGAAGCTTTCTTT,CASSIGGTANTEAFF
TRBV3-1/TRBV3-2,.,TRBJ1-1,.,TGTGCCAGCAGCCAAGGGGGCAGGGGGAACACTGAAGCTTTCTTT,CASSQGGRGNTEAFF
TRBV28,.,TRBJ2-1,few,TGTGCCAGCAGTTTAAGTCGTGAGCAGTTCTTC,CASSLSREQFF
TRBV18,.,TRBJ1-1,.,TGTGCCAGCTCACCACCCGAGCGGGCCGTGTCTGAAGCTTTCTTT,CASSPPERAVSEAFF
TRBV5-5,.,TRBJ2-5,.,TGTGCCAGCAGCTTGAGCCAGGGGTCCAAGGGGACCCAGTACTTC,CASSLSQGSKGTQYF
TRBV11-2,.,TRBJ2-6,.,TGTGCCAGCAGCTTAGGGGGGACTGGGGCCAACGTCCTGACTTTC,CASSLGGTGANVLTF
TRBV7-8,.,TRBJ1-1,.,TGTGCCAGCAAAAAGCGGGCCCTGAACACTGAAGCTTTCTTT,CASKKRALNTEAFF
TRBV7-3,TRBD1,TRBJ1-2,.,TGTGCCAGCAGCGTCTCAGGGGGGTCCGATGGCTACACCTTC,CASSVSGGSDGYTF
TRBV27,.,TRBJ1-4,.,TGTGCCAGCAGTTTATCGCCCGTCCCCAAGGACAGTCGGGGAAAACTGTTTTTT,CASSLSPVPKDSRGKLFF